These 24 T cell receptor beta chains originate from one sample sequenced in a study of Graves' ophthalmopathy and Graves' hyperthyroidism. Researchers took RNA transcripts and amplified TCR beta CDR3 regions from them. HTBI primers primed a first-round RT-PCR, and a second-round multiplex PCR followed. One entry per CDR3 protein results from TCRdb running MiXCR on the multiplex PCR reads. The sample yields hundreds of thousands of distinct CDR3 sequences, 35% to 50% seen once. The sample consisted of peripheral blood. The receptors here all came from an adult man with Graves' ophthalmopathy.

This clonotype was seen more than once but under ten times. CDR3 sequence: CASSSRTAGGAETQYF. CDR3 nucleotide sequence: TGTGCCAGCAGCTCAAGAACAGCGGGGGGGGCGGAGACCCAGTACTTC. This chain uses TRBV7-9 with TRBJ2-5; 10 bases match TRBD2. V shed 4 bases and J 5 bases; nucleotides not matched to a gene: 10. Germline V gene sequence: CDR1 SEHNR, CDR2 FQNEAQ (reference sequence). The CDR3 consists of 16 residues. Full variable domain (remainder filled in from reference TRBV7-9 and TRBJ2-5): DTGVSQNPRHKITKRGQNVTFRCDPISEHNRLYWYRQTLGQGPEFLTYFQNEAQLEKSRLLSDRFSAERPKGSFSTLEIQRTEQGDSAMYLCASSSRTAGGAETQYFGPGTRLLVL.

This clonotype was seen ten or more times. This chain uses TRBV7-9 with TRBJ2-7; D gene ambiguous. Trimming cost V 2 bases and J 0 bases, with 14 bases left between them. The CDR3 runs 16 residues. Germline V CDR1 and CDR2: SEHNR, FQNEAQ (reference sequence). DNA for the CDR3: TGTGCCAGCAGCTTATTCGGGTCTCAGAGCTCCTACGAGCAGTACTTC. Amino acids: CASSLFGSQSSYEQYF.

On this clonotype: One junction end does not reproduce the germline sequence, and a read error may be involved. This chain uses TRBV2 with TRBJ2-2, with 9 bases fitting TRBD1. Germline CDR1 reads SNHLY; CDR2 reads FYNNEI. The CDR3 runs to 17 residues. In DNA form, the CDR3 reads TGTGCCACCAGTGACCCAGGGACAGGGAAGAACACCGGGGAGCTGTTTTTT. It encodes CATSDPGTGKNTGELFF.

This chain joins TRBV7-9 and TRBJ1-1, with 9 bases identical to TRBD1. V gave up 8 bases and J gave up 6 bases; unmatched junction bases: 16. Germline V gene data show CDR1 as SEHNR and CDR2 as FQNEAQ (reference sequence). The CDR3 runs 16 residues. CDR3 in DNA: TGTGCCAGCTCTTCTTCGGGGACAGGGCGGATCCCTGAAGCTTTCTTT. Translation gives CASSSSGTGRIPEAFF.

There are many counts of this clonotype. The chain links TRBV15 to TRBJ1-1, with D unclear. V was trimmed by 0 bases and J by 6 bases, leaving 20 bases between them. Germline V gene data show CDR1 as LNHNV and CDR2 as YYDKDF (reference sequence). The CDR3 sequence is 17 residues long. CDR3 residues: CATSRDAMAPMDPEAFF. CDR3 sequence (DNA): TGTGCCACCAGCAGAGATGCGATGGCTCCAATGGACCCTGAAGCTTTCTTT.

The J gene is TRBJ1-2, the V gene TRBV7-2; D unresolved. The CDR3 length is 12 residues. Per the germline V gene, CDR1 is SGHTA and CDR2 is FQGNSA. Trimming left V 1 base short and J 10 bases short, with 10 bases between. CDR3 loop: CASSLVGQAYTF. CDR3 coding DNA: TGTGCCAGCAGCTTAGTAGGTCAGGCCTACACCTTC.

This clonotype appeared a few times. The chain is built from TRBV2 and TRBJ2-5; 10 bases line up with TRBD1. Gene TRBJ2-1 matches the end of the DNA better, so the J call may be wrong. The CDR3 extends over 11 amino acids. Germline V gives CDR1 SNHLY, CDR2 FYNNEI. In DNA, the CDR3 is TGTGCCAGCAACAGACAGGGGGCGCAGTTCTTC. It yields the protein CASNRQGAQFF.

The chain joins TRBV10-3 to TRBJ1-4, with 8 nucleotides matching TRBD1. Per germline, CDR1 ENHRY and CDR2 SYGVKD. The V segment lost 0 bases and the J segment 8 bases; nucleotides outside the gene matches: 11. The CDR3 extends over 17 amino acids. The CDR3 spells CAISESVGDRSDEKLFF. CDR3 bases: TGTGCCATCAGTGAGTCGGTCGGGGACAGGTCCGACGAAAAACTGTTTTTT.

This clonotype has at least ten counts. This chain uses TRBV9 with TRBJ2-5; tentative D call: TRBD2 (5 bases). The germline V and J ends were trimmed by 1 base and 5 bases, with 15 bases remaining between them. The germline CDR1 and CDR2 sequences are SGDLS and YYNGEE. This CDR3 comprises 15 residues. In DNA form, the CDR3 reads TGTGCCAGCAGCGTATCTGGGGAGTCATTGGAGACCCAGTACTTC. Translating it yields CASSVSGESLETQYF.

This clonotype was recorded only once. The chain has TRBV7-2 and TRBJ2-5; possibly TRBD2 for D (6 bases). V was shortened by 5 bases and J by 3 bases, with 16 bases between the two germline ends. The germline CDR1 and CDR2 sequences are SGHTA and FQGNSA. The CDR3 totals 15 residues. CDR3 sequence: CASSPVMGGKETQYF. CDR3 nucleotides: TGTGCCAGCAGCCCAGTCATGGGGGGTAAAGAGACCCAGTACTTC.

V and J are TRBV10-3 and TRBJ2-7; D may be TRBD1 (6 bases). V lost 10 bases and J 1 base, leaving 11 bases between the germline ends. Germline V CDR1 and CDR2: ENHRY, SYGVKD. The CDR3 runs to 12 residues. CDR3 protein: CATQGQSYEQYF. In DNA, the CDR3 is TGTGCCACACAGGGTCAGTCCTACGAGCAGTACTTC.

This rearrangement joins TRBV20-1 to TRBJ1-2; D is uncertain. The CDR3 extends over 17 amino acids. V gave up 0 bases and J gave up 6 bases, with 23 bases separating them. Germline V gene data show CDR1 as DFQATT and CDR2 as SNEGSKA (reference sequence). CDR3 in DNA: TGCAGTGCTAGAGATCTCATGGTCGTTTCGGGCAGCGATGGCTACACCTTC. This gives the protein CSARDLMVVSGSDGYTF.

This clonotype was observed a few times. The V gene is TRBV20-1, the J gene TRBJ2-5, with D unclear. CDR1 and CDR2 (germline): DFQATT, SNEGSKA (reference sequence). The CDR3 length is 14 residues. Trimming removed 4 bases from V and 0 bases from J, with 12 bases in between. DNA for the CDR3: TGCAGTGCTAAAGCAGGAAGAAACCAAGAGACCCAGTACTTC. Its translation: CSAKAGRNQETQYF.

The gene calls are TRBV2 and TRBJ1-6; D uncertain. Germline-derived CDR1 and CDR2 are SNHLY and FYNNEI. V gave up 5 bases and J gave up 0 bases, with 14 bases separating them. This CDR3 has 17 amino acids. This CDR3 is CASSIISGNSYNSPLHF. DNA of the CDR3: TGTGCCAGCAGTATTATTTCAGGAAACTCCTATAATTCACCCCTCCACTTT. The full variable domain, completed using reference TRBV2 and TRBJ1-6, is EPEVTQTPSHQVTQMGQEVILRCVPISNHLYFYWYRQILGQKVEFLVSFYNNEISEKSEIFDDQFSVERPDGSNFTLKIRSTKLEDSAMYFCASSIISGNSYNSPLHFGNGTRLTVT.

V usage is TRBV28 and J usage is TRBJ1-2; weak D call: TRBD1 (6 bases). CDR1 and CDR2 (germline): MDHEN, SYDVKM. V was clipped by 8 bases and J by 6 bases, with 13 bases between them. There are 12 residues in the CDR3. Written as DNA, the CDR3 is TGTGCCAGCCTAACAGGGAACCATGGCTACACCTTC. It is translated as CASLTGNHGYTF.

The chain uses TRBV7-9 and TRBJ2-2, with 10 bases that match TRBD1. The CDR3 sequence is 17 residues long. Per the germline V gene, CDR1 is SEHNR and CDR2 is FQNEAQ (reference sequence). V shed 5 bases and J 1 base; nucleotides not matched to a gene: 7. This CDR3 is CASSPGTGARNTGELFF. Here the CDR3 DNA reads TGTGCCAGCAGCCCAGGGACAGGGGCCAGGAACACCGGGGAGCTGTTTTTT.

J is TRBJ2-3 and V is TRBV2; a possible D gene is TRBD2 (5 bases). The CDR3 is made up of 13 amino acids. CDR1 and CDR2 (germline): SNHLY, FYNNEI. V was cut by 6 bases and J by 4 bases, with 11 bases left in between. The CDR3 DNA reads TGTGCCAGCAGGTATCGGGAATCAGATACGCAGTATTTT. This sequence encodes CASRYRESDTQYF.

This clonotype was seen only a few times. The genes are TRBV20-1 and TRBJ1-5; D is uncertain. Trimming removed 6 bases at V and 0 bases at J, with 15 bases between. The germline V gene encodes CDR1 DFQATT and CDR2 SNEGSKA (reference sequence). This CDR3 spans 15 amino acids. CDR3: CSAPEGRSSNQPQHF. As DNA, the CDR3 is TGCAGTGCCCCCGAGGGCAGGAGTAGCAATCAGCCCCAGCATTTT.

This clonotype was seen repeatedly, ten times or more. This chain uses TRBV24-1 with TRBJ1-6; 10 bases fit TRBD1. CDR1 KGHDR and CDR2 SFDVKD come from the germline V gene. Trimming took 3 bases from V and 9 from J; bases not matched to a gene: 1. This CDR3 contains 14 residues. As DNA, the CDR3 is TGTGCCACCAGTGATCGGGACAGGGGTTCACCCCTCCACTTT. This encodes CATSDRDRGSPLHF.

In its sample, this clonotype was seen many times. This chain joins TRBV2 and TRBJ1-5; D gene ambiguous. V lost 1 base, J lost 0 bases, and 7 bases lay in between. The CDR3 runs 15 residues. Germline V CDR1 and CDR2: SNHLY, FYNNEI. CDR3 nucleotide sequence: TGTGCCAGCAGTGAAGTGGGGTATAGCAATCAGCCCCAGCATTTT. It yields the protein CASSEVGYSNQPQHF.

The chain combines TRBV2 with TRBJ2-7; TRBD1 matches at 7 bases. V lost 6 bases and J lost 3; bases outside the gene matches: 2. Germline V lookup: CDR1 SNHLY, CDR2 FYNNEI. The CDR3 length is 12 residues. CDR3: CASSNRGYEQYF. CDR3 bases: TGTGCCAGCAGCAACAGGGGCTACGAGCAGTACTTC.

The chain links TRBV13 to TRBJ1-1; no definite D call. V dropped 5 bases and J dropped 4 bases, with 17 bases sitting between them. The CDR3 sequence is 15 residues long. The germline V gene has CDR1 PRHDT and CDR2 FYEKMQ (reference sequence). CDR3 in amino acids: CASSQRRKAPTEAFF. CDR3 coding DNA: TGTGCCAGCAGCCAGCGCCGGAAGGCCCCCACTGAAGCTTTCTTT.

V usage is TRBV5-1 and J usage is TRBJ2-7; possibly TRBD2 for D (7 bases). In germline, CDR1 is SGHRS, CDR2 YFSETQ. Trimming removed 0 bases at V and 3 bases at J, with 13 bases between. The CDR3 is 15 amino acids. The CDR3 coding sequence is TGCGCCAGCAGCTTGGTCGGGGAGGGACACTACGAGCAGTACTTC. This codes for CASSLVGEGHYEQYF.

CDR3 loop: CATSADSGYENSPLHF. CDR3 bases: TGTGCCACCAGCGCTGATTCAGGGTACGAGAATTCACCCCTCCACTTT. V is TRBV15 and J is TRBJ1-6; D possibly corresponds to TRBD1 (5 bases). The CDR3 is made up of 16 amino acids. Germline V gene sequence: CDR1 LNHNV, CDR2 YYDKDF (reference sequence). With 5 bases removed from V and 7 bases from J, the gap between germline ends came to 18 bases.